Described below is a single T cell receptor beta chain sequence and its context. The antigen is undetermined. Germline-derived CDR1 and CDR2 are GTSNPN and SVGIG (reference sequence). The CDR3 totals 17 residues. Trimming at V came to 2 bases and at J to 4 bases, leaving 12 bases not matched to a gene. The entry originates in a study of T-cell reconstitution after alpha-beta-depleted transplantation in children. As it was prepared, the TCRbeta library received unique molecular identifiers. One entry per CDR3 protein results from TCRdb running MiXCR on the PCR reads. The table records under 250,000 distinct CDR3 sequences, 6.6% of them present only once. Study results and caveats: Diversity and T-cell counts at one year after transplant derived mostly from new T cells.

This specimen consisted of PBMCs, obtained before TCRalphabeta/CD19-depleted stem cell transplant. This TCR derives from a boy between 2 and 15 years old with acute lymphoblastic leukemia, due to receive a stem cell transplant. The chain joins TRBV30 to TRBJ2-1, with 9 bases lining up with TRBD2. For the CDR3, the DNA is TGTGCCTGGAGTCCCTACGCGTCGCTAGCGGGGTACAATGAGCAGTTCTTC. It yields the protein CAWSPYASLAGYNEQFF.